Below, 13 T cell receptor delta chains from the same sample are listed, as sequenced in a study of Vδ1+ human thymocytes. Notes on the study in general: Thymic TRG and TRD repertoires appeared highly polyclonal, with Gaussian CDR3 length distributions.

Sequences come from RNA converted to cDNA by reverse transcription. CDR3 amplicons came from multiplex PCR with pooled V-gene forward and constant-region reverse primers. TCRdb re-processed the multiplex PCR reads via CATT. The sample has about 75,000 delta-chain clones, approximately 34% seen once; the top ten hold over 0.2%. The antigens of these receptors remain unknown. Sequencing input: Vdelta1+ gamma-delta thymocytes from the thymus. As to subset: FACS-sorted CD3+ TCRalphabeta- TCRVdelta1+ TCRVdelta2- thymocytes. Receptor source: a boy under two years old who had congenital heart surgery.

The chain is built from TRDV1 and TRDJ1, with 8 bases that match TRDD3. With 4 bases clipped from V and 0 bases from J, the junction kept 19 bases outside the gene matches. The germline V gene has CDR1 TSWWSYY and CDR2 QGS. The CDR3 is made up of 20 amino acids. This chain's CDR3 is CALGGCFYSGGILYTDKLIF. CDR3 nucleotides: TGTGCTCTTGGGGGATGCTTCTATTCTGGGGGAATCCTGTACACCGATAAACTCATCTTT.

This chain uses TRDV1 with TRDJ1; D is unresolved. Looked up from germline, CDR1 is TSWWSYY and CDR2 is QGS. CDR3 size: 12 residues. V lost 1 base and J lost 3, with 3 bases in between. Here the CDR3 DNA reads TGTGCTCTTGGGGAACACTCCGATAAACTCATCTTT. This sequence encodes CALGEHSDKLIF.

This clone was observed a handful of times. The rearrangement uses TRDV1 and TRDJ1; weak D call: TRDD3 (10 bases). The V end was cut by 7 bases, the J end by 3 bases, with 36 bases between. Germline CDR1 reads TSWWSYY; CDR2 reads QGS. The CDR3 sequence is 21 residues long. CDR3 residues: CALECAFLRDSWGIKADKLIF. In DNA, the CDR3 is TGTGCTCTTGAGTGCGCCTTCCTACGTGACTCCTGGGGGATAAAAGCCGATAAACTCATCTTT.

The chain combines TRDV1 with TRDJ1; 8 bases are shared with TRDD2. Germline CDR1 TSWWSYY, CDR2 QGS. The CDR3 is made up of 22 amino acids. V lost 6 bases to trimming and J lost 0 bases; unmatched junction nucleotides: 27. The chain's CDR3 is CALGAPTSYGHLGKTYTDKLIF. For the CDR3, the DNA is TGTGCTCTTGGTGCACCCACTTCCTACGGTCACCTGGGTAAAACATACACCGATAAACTCATCTTT.

This clone is medium-sized within its sample. The rearrangement uses TRDV2 and TRDJ1; 7 bases are a match to TRDD3. CDR1 and CDR2 (germline): GEAIGNYY, EKD. V lost 1 base and J lost 0; bases outside the gene matches: 7. The CDR3 contains 16 residues. CDR3 in DNA: TGTGCCTGTGACACTACTGGGGTCCGGAACACCGATAAACTCATCTTT. Its translation is CACDTTGVRNTDKLIF.

This clone came up a few times. This rearrangement joins TRDV1 to TRDJ1; possible D gene TRDD2, 7 bases. Trimming shortened V by 3 bases and J by 1 base, and 27 bases separated the two germline ends. The CDR3 is 20 amino acids. Germline CDR1 reads TSWWSYY; CDR2 reads QGS. The CDR3 region has the DNA TGTGCTCTTGGGGATCCTTCCTTCGCGTTACACTGGGCCTTCACCGATAAACTCATCTTT. It is translated as CALGDPSFALHWAFTDKLIF.

The V gene is TRDV1, the J gene TRDJ1; TRDD3 matches 11 bases. V lost 2 bases, J lost 3 bases, and 20 bases stayed unmatched. The germline CDR1 and CDR2 sequences are TSWWSYY and QGS. The CDR3 is 21 residues long. CDR3 sequence: CALGEIPTPLSMGDTSDKLIF. The CDR3 DNA sequence: TGTGCTCTTGGGGAAATCCCTACCCCTCTGTCGATGGGGGATACGTCCGATAAACTCATCTTT.

The rearrangement links TRDV1 to TRDJ1; 9 bases fit TRDD3. Per the germline V gene, CDR1 is TSWWSYY and CDR2 is QGS. The ends lost 1 base at V and 10 bases at J; junction bases unmatched: 22. This CDR3 has 19 amino acids. This chain's CDR3 is CALGEPRPYYWGTPNGLIF. Here the CDR3 DNA reads TGTGCTCTTGGGGAACCTAGACCCTATTACTGGGGGACCCCAAACGGACTCATCTTT.

This clone was observed a handful of times. V usage is TRDV1 and J usage is TRDJ1; 12 nucleotides agree with TRDD3. Germline CDR1 is TSWWSYY and CDR2 is QGS. The CDR3 is made up of 23 amino acids. The V gene end was trimmed by 0 bases and the J gene end by 5 bases; junction bases not matched to a gene: 25. Written as DNA, the CDR3 is TGTGCTCTTGGGGAACTAAAAGCCTTCCTACCAGGCTCCTACTGGGGGATACAAGATAAACTCATCTTT. The encoded protein is CALGELKAFLPGSYWGIQDKLIF.

Details on this clone: This sample also contains other DNA sequences that code for the same CDR3. V is TRDV2 and J is TRDJ1, with 9 bases lining up with TRDD3. V was pared by 5 bases and J by 3 bases, with 12 bases of the junction left unmatched. The CDR3 spans 16 residues. Germline V gene data show CDR1 as GEAIGNYY and CDR2 as EKD. The CDR3 reads CACVGTGGKGPDKLIF. The CDR3 coding sequence is TGTGCCTGTGTTGGGACTGGGGGAAAGGGGCCCGATAAACTCATCTTT.

This clone has just a few counts. The chain recombines TRDV1 with TRDJ2, with a tentative D call TRDD3 (6 bases). Germline CDR1 is TSWWSYY and CDR2 is QGS. V lost 0 bases and J lost 4, with 39 bases in between. This CDR3 comprises 25 residues. CDR3 bases: TGTGCTCTTGGGGAACTTCCCGAGTTTCCCGGCCCCTTAACGCTCGGGGATCCGCCGACAGCACAACTCTTCTTT. It translates to CALGELPEFPGPLTLGDPPTAQLFF.

This clone was picked up a small number of times. This sequence joins TRDV1 and TRDJ1; D possibly corresponds to TRDD3 (5 bases). The CDR3 has 19 residues. V shed 0 bases and J shed 0 bases, with 20 bases lying between them. Germline-derived CDR1 and CDR2 are TSWWSYY and QGS. The CDR3 nucleotides are TGTGCTCTTGGGGAACTAGTGCTACCCGGGGGCAGCTACACCGATAAACTCATCTTT. Its translation is CALGELVLPGGSYTDKLIF.

V is TRDV1 and J is TRDJ1; D unclear. The germline V gene has CDR1 TSWWSYY and CDR2 QGS. V lost 0 bases and J lost 2, with 22 bases in between. This CDR3 spans 19 amino acids. The CDR3 DNA follows: TGTGCTCTTGGGGAACTTCGACCCGCTACGCGACTACCTACCGATAAACTCATCTTT. Its protein product is CALGELRPATRLPTDKLIF.